This TCR beta chain was recovered during a study of blood T cell repertoires in COVID-19. At the level of the study: The United States, Italy and Spain supplied acute and convalescent COVID-19 samples. PBMCs, B-cell-depleted T cells, or T cells provided the cDNA or gDNA that made up the material.

The participants were between roughly 18 and 90 years old and came from 20 to 30 US areas. Participants reported their clinical history, and cohort assignment relied on those reports. Some clones are missing from TCRdb's copy, which holds only in-frame ones; the method was immunoSEQ multiplex PCR. The sample records 150,000 or so clones, roughly 87% being singletons. Trimming pared 6 bases from V and 4 bases from J, leaving 15 bases between. The germline gives CDR1 LNHDA, CDR2 SQIVND (reference sequence). This CDR3 is 14 amino acids long. The clonotype comes from a woman aged 40 to 49 who had been exposed to COVID-19. J is TRBJ1-1 and V is TRBV19; the D is unclear. The sequencing sample was made of PBMCs or T cells enriched from blood (not recorded which). CDR3 sequence: CASSLEGWGTEAFF. The CDR3 nucleotides are TGTGCCAGTAGCCTAGAGGGCTGGGGCACTGAAGCTTTCTTT.